The source of this T cell receptor (beta chain) is a study of blood T cells in healthy people across ages. Study summary: In model experiments, template switching was able to capture about one barcoded beta molecule for every two T cells that were present. General study results and limits: Estimates of total diversity, which came from one million sequenced T cells, were considered to be underestimates.

Turning to this clonotype: No antigen is known for it.

A sample-barcoded 5' primer and a J-beta primer mix were used in a second PCR of about 7 to 12 cycles. TCRdb re-called the 5' RACE reads through MiXCR, storing one row per CDR3 protein. The sample lists about 1,600,000 distinct CDR3 sequences, about 43% occurring once. The V and J ends lost 3 bases and 6 bases, in that order; junction bases with no gene match: 8. Looked up from germline, CDR1 is SGDLS and CDR2 is YYNGEE. The CDR3 sequence is 14 residues long. This receptor was taken from a young woman in good health. The chain employs TRBV9 and TRBJ2-7; 8 nucleotides agree with TRBD1. Sequenced material: blood. CDR3: CASSGQGFGGEQYF. The DNA of the CDR3 is TGTGCCAGCAGCGGACAGGGGTTCGGTGGCGAGCAGTACTTC.